This T cell receptor (beta chain) derives from a study of vaccination and CD4 T cells after COVID-19. For the study at large: Median time from COVID diagnosis to post-COVID sampling was about 100 days (35 to 161).

Note on this clonotype: Its cognate antigen is unknown.

The sample's treatment: approximately 10-day PBMC culture with coronavirus spike peptide pools or control peptides (ViraFEST assay). At the Johns Hopkins FTIC core, DNA taken from cultured CD4+ T cells was sequenced by way of the Oncomine TCR Beta short-read assay. In TCRdb, the PCR reads were re-called with MiXCR into one record per CDR3 protein. The sample contains tens of thousands of distinct CDR3 sequences, 48% of which appear only once. Per germline, CDR1 MNHNS and CDR2 SASEGT. The CDR3 length is 14 residues. V was cut by 1 base and J by 7 bases, with 11 bases left in between. What was sequenced was CD4+ T cells from blood, cultured in vitro. The chain is built from TRBV6-1 and TRBJ1-5, with D perhaps matching TRBD1 (5 bases). The receptor was derived from a human donor who had recovered from COVID-19. CDR3: CASSEVEGVQPQHF. The CDR3 DNA is TGTGCCAGCAGTGAAGTTGAAGGGGTCCAGCCCCAGCATTTT.